Detailed here is one TCR beta chain. It lacks a known antigen. Base quality data are lacking; no much larger clone is found one base away. The library was made by 5' RACE. Sequencer: Illumina HiSeq 2500. A second roughly 6 to 11 cycle PCR used a sample-barcoded 5' primer and a J-beta primer mix. A template-switch 5' adaptor carrying 12 random nucleotides introduced a unique molecular identifier onto each TCR beta cDNA molecule. Each sample yielded at least 2.5 million CDR3-containing paired-end reads. First-strand cDNA was synthesized from all RNA with the Mint cDNA synthesis kit, primed by a TRBC-specific oligonucleotide. Following uracil-DNA glycosylase treatment, a first 18-cycle PCR with universal primers M1SS and BC2_uni_R was performed on all cDNA. In the authors' own workflow: For normalization, 1 million high-quality reads were randomly selected from each sample, with every read carrying a distinct molecular identifier. Reads with shared molecular identifiers were discarded instead of being binned into consensus sequences. MiTCR, with a Q25 quality threshold and the strictest error-elimination algorithm, was used for CDR3 identification, clonotype clustering and error correction. A nonparametric unseen species model with Euler transformation was used to estimate a lower bound on total TCR beta diversity. Using fastp trimming at Q25 and MiXCR clonotype assembly, TCRdb reanalyzed the public sequencing data and kept in-frame beta chains. All rows with the same CDR3 protein become a single entry with the most common DNA and genes. The V and J calls, along with clone size, are taken from TCRdb and not from the paper's own processing. The sample records about 690,000 distinct CDR3 sequences, 35% to 50% of which are singletons. The ten most abundant clones make up about 30% of the sample.

These data belong to a study of blood T cells in healthy people across ages (dated by TCRdb to about 2015). Background on the whole study: In model experiments, template switching captured roughly one uniquely barcoded TCR beta cDNA molecule for every two T cells. Using deep sequencing normalized with unique cDNA molecular identifiers, the study measured how TCR beta repertoire diversity changes with age. The donors were divided into four age groups: young (average roughly 17 years), middle-aged (about 40), aged (roughly 66) and long-lived (about 79). Donors of different ages were randomly distributed across sequencing lanes to avoid experimental bias. For two donors (one aged 18 to 30 and one aged 80 or older), the study analyzed two additional independent replicas of 1 million unique cDNA reads from the same blood draw.

Systemically healthy Caucasian individuals from Russia, some 40 in total and aged about 6 to 90 years, were included as donors. Each donor gave approximately 10 milliliters of peripheral blood, collected into EDTA-treated Vacutainer tubes. Ficoll-Paque density-gradient centrifugation was used to isolate PBMCs, with at least 7 million obtained per sample. Total RNA, at least 6 micrograms per sample, was extracted from PBMCs with Trizol reagent. For every donor, flow cytometry on a PBMC aliquot measured the percentage of naive CD45RAhigh/CD27high T cells. Here is what the overall study found, with its caveats: Estimates of total diversity based on one million sequenced T cells were regarded as lower bounds and as underestimates. Donor CMV infection status was unknown, potentially confounding age-related changes in expanded clonotypes. Compared with the aged group, the long-lived group had more naive CD4+ T cells, fewer expanded clones and increased TCR diversity, a pattern suggesting age selection. Observed TCR beta diversity per million T cells fell roughly linearly with age, and a significant reduction was already apparent by age about 43. Observed TCR beta diversity correlated strongly with the percentage of naive T cells measured by flow cytometry. Since profiling was done on bulk unsorted PBMCs, naive and antigen-experienced compartments could not be conclusively compared.

The CDR3, from cysteine to phenylalanine, totals 15 residues. This entry keeps only the CDR3 DNA: 45 bases, framed from base 1. Via the germline V gene (reference sequence), CDR1 is DFQATT and CDR2 SNEGSKA. The chain uses TRBV20-1 and TRBJ2-7; 7 nucleotides in the junction match TRBD2. The better agreement between TRBJ2-5 and the DNA end casts doubt on the J call. This TCR was sampled from an elderly man in good health. Sequencing was done on a sample of blood. The CDR3 here reads CSASDSGTAGETQYF. Here is the DNA: TGCAGTGCTAGCGACTCCGGAACAGCGGGGGAGACCCAGTACTTC.